The entry that follows covers one TCR beta chain sequence. This clonotype was counted many times. This receptor's antigen is unknown. The sample holds no much larger clone one base away, and base qualities are not on file. These data originate in a study of T cells of healthy individuals listed by TCRdb under 2018. Library preparation used 5' RACE. TCRdb lists the instrument as Illumina MiSeq. TCRdb trimmed the raw reads at Q25, called clones with MiXCR and kept productive beta chains. A single entry per CDR3 protein holds the most common genes and DNA from its merged rows. Across this sample there are about 96,000 distinct CDR3 sequences, with approximately 15% seen only once. The ten largest clones take up about 6.2% of the sample. V lost 5 bases and J lost 2 bases, and the count of bases not matched to a germline gene is 4. The germline V gene specifies LGHNA as CDR1 and YNFKEQ as CDR2. The CDR3 measures 14 amino acids from cysteine to phenylalanine. Only the CDR3 region is kept as DNA, spanning 42 bases read in frame from base 1.

The TCR comes from a human donor in good health. The V and J segments used are TRBV4-2 and TRBJ2-3; 7 bases in the middle match TRBD1. In nucleotides, the sequence is TGTGCCAGCAGCGGGGGACAGCCCACAGATACGCAGTATTTT. Its protein product is CASSGGQPTDTQYF.